This T cell receptor (beta chain) was identified during a study of CD8+ T cells in alopecia areata (dated 2018 in TCRdb). About the study as a whole: Treated patients were enrolled in an open-label pilot trial of oral tofacitinib, 5 to 10 mg twice daily, for moderate-to-severe alopecia areata. Human TCRbeta sequencing covered scalp tissue and sorted CD4+ and CD8+ peripheral blood T cells from patchy and totalis/universalis alopecia areata patients and healthy controls. RNA was extracted with the PAXgene miRNA kit for fixed scalp, the miRNeasy kit for PBMCs, and the RNeasy kit for mouse skin. In both human patients and the C3H/HeJ mouse model, the study applied high-throughput TCRbeta sequencing to look at T cell clonal expansion in alopecia areata. Scalp clonality was compared across normal scalp (n=4), patchy alopecia areata scalp (n=8), and alopecia totalis/universalis scalp (n=8). TCRbeta CDR3 regions were amplified by immunoSEQ multiplex PCR with 35 Vbeta forward and 13 Jbeta reverse primers. Tofacitinib was administered for 6 to 18 months, and 6 months of follow-up off drug were then conducted to assess delayed response and recurrence. The SALT score, which quantifies the percentage of affected scalp surface area, was used to measure disease severity in treated patients. Biopsies were taken from tofacitinib-treated patients at baseline and at 4 and 24 weeks of treatment, and a later scalp biopsy was taken in several of the tofacitinib-treated patients.

The label giving this sample's time point can be read as: around 28 days on oral tofacitinib. Explained via the paper, the treatment or condition label denotes: oral pan-JAK inhibitor, 5-10 mg twice daily. Lesional scalp punch biopsies and peripheral blood were obtained from alopecia areata patients. After PBMCs were isolated by density centrifugation and stained for CD3, CD4 and CD8, a FACSAria was used to sort CD4+ and CD8+ T cells. Library creation used the immunoSEQ multiplex PCR assay. To provide template for TCR sequencing, every sample had RNA extracted and reverse transcribed into cDNA. First-strand cDNA was synthesized with SuperScript III using a 2:1 mix of oligo-dT and random hexamers. A synthetic immune receptor repertoire was used to gauge amplification bias, and whatever bias remained was removed computationally. Concerning the study's data processing: After raw reads were preprocessed to remove errors, the CDR3 was defined following IMGT conventions as running from the conserved cysteine to phenylalanine. Clonality was computed by normalizing Shannon entropy by log2 of the number of productive unique TCRs and subtracting the result from 1. Scalp TCRbeta sequences were cross-referenced with sorted blood CD4 and CD8 repertoires so that the CD4 or CD8 identity of scalp clones could be inferred. The source is immuneACCESS, and TCRdb retained only in-frame sequences with V and J called. Part of the clones is not carried over; for the studies checked, unresolved V genes explain less than half of this, and the remainder is unexplained. Clone size and V and J calls were adopted from that table, with D and trimming inferred from the DNA. The sample yields about 74,000 clones; roughly 30% were counted once. The ten largest clones take up 14% to 15% of the sample.

Here is what the overall study found, with its caveats: Unlike mouse skin, where gammadelta T cells dominate, normal human skin contains resident alphabeta T cells that get sequenced too, which complicates analysis of the scalp TCR repertoire. Because the treated cohort was small and had just a single nonresponder, larger studies are needed to establish links between baseline CD8+ expansion and response. Compared with mice, TCR sequences shared between patients were less clear, possibly partly because of HLA diversity across the patient population. Compared with normal scalp, lesional scalp had higher clonality and more expanded CD8+ clones, particularly in alopecia totalis/universalis, a pattern that suggests antigenic drive. During tofacitinib treatment, many expanded lesional clones remained in scalp and blood, and this persistence may partly explain relapse after treatment is stopped. Scalp clonality and the number of expanded CD8+ clones among the top 100 scalp clones were significantly decreased by tofacitinib.

With respect to this clone: Its antigen is unknown. The input lacks base qualities; no much larger clone sits a single base away.

The starting material was CD8+ T cells sorted from blood, obtained at week 4, from a patient treated with tofacitinib. The sequence derives from a human donor with alopecia areata.

The CDR3 here reads CASSFTGQVRVYEQYF. The DNA sequence is given as TGTGCCAGCAGTTTCACAGGGCAGGTTAGGGTCTACGAGCAGTACTTC. The chain links TRBV28 with TRBJ2-7; TRBD1 is a weak D gene call, 6 bases matching. V sheds 3 bases and J sheds 3 bases, leaving 18 bases between their ends. The cysteine opens and the phenylalanine closes a CDR3 of 16 amino acids. The only DNA kept is the CDR3, 48 bases in frame from the first base. In the germline V gene, CDR1 corresponds to MDHEN and CDR2 to SYDVKM.